Each of the 9 T cell receptor beta chains below was sequenced from the same sample in a study of blood T cell repertoires in COVID-19. Assay used: immunoSEQ multiplex PCR; TCRdb lists only in-frame clones, some missing. The repertoire includes fewer than 400,000 clones, approximately 82% of them detected once, and roughly 3% sits in the top ten. Sequenced: peripheral blood. The receptors derive from a man aged 25-45 years with active or convalescent COVID-19.

For this clone: Within the sample, other DNA sequences also encode this same CDR3. The gene calls are TRBV19 and TRBJ1-5; 7 bases align to TRBD1. The V and J ends lost 3 bases and 7 bases, in that order; junction bases with no gene match: 6. The germline CDR1 and CDR2 sequences are LNHDA and SQIVND (reference sequence). The CDR3 consists of 14 residues. The CDR3 DNA follows: TGTGCCAGTAGTATCCTCCAGGGGGGCCAGCCCCAGCATTTT. It codes for CASSILQGGQPQHF.

The chain uses TRBV7-3 and TRBJ1-3; no firm D call. The germline V gene has CDR1 SGHTA and CDR2 FQGTGA. Deletions cut 2 bases from V and 4 bases from J, with 9 bases between. CDR3 length: 14 amino acids. For the CDR3, the DNA is TGTGCCAGCAGCTTAGAGGGCCGCGGAAACACCATATATTTT. Translated: CASSLEGRGNTIYF.

This clone occurred once. The CDR3 sequence is CASSPSMAERYEQYF. CDR3 sequence (DNA): TGTGCCAGCTCCCCTAGTATGGCCGAGCGGTACGAGCAGTACTTC. The chain combines TRBV18 with TRBJ2-7; D may be TRBD2 (5 bases). V was cut by 6 bases and J by 4 bases, with 19 bases left in between. This CDR3 contains 15 residues. CDR1 and CDR2 from the germline V gene are KGHSH and LQKENI.

The rearrangement uses TRBV25-1 and TRBJ2-5; 10 positions match TRBD2. V was pared by 4 bases and J by 7 bases, with 15 bases of the junction left unmatched. Germline V lookup: CDR1 MGHDK, CDR2 SYGVNS. This CDR3 has 17 amino acids. The CDR3 spells CASSAGTSEEVSGTQYF. The CDR3 DNA is TGTGCCAGCAGTGCCGGGACTAGCGAAGAAGTTTCGGGGACCCAGTACTTC.

CDR3 nucleotides: TGTGCCAGCAGCTTTACAGGGGGAAGGGTCACTGAAGCTTTCTTT. Encoded protein: CASSFTGGRVTEAFF. The chain is built from TRBV7-3 and TRBJ1-1; 8 bases are a match to TRBD1. After removal of 3 bases from V and 4 bases from J, the junction contained 7 bases not matched to a gene. Per the germline V gene, CDR1 is SGHTA and CDR2 is FQGTGA. The CDR3 runs 15 residues.

The chain couples TRBV19 to TRBJ2-3, with TRBD2 matching over 10 bases. Germline assignment: CDR1 LNHDA and CDR2 SQIVND (reference sequence). The V and J ends lost 3 bases and 2 bases, in that order; junction bases with no gene match: 5. This CDR3 has 16 amino acids. This CDR3 is CASSIGSGGDTDTQYF. The DNA for the CDR3 is TGTGCCAGTAGTATTGGAAGCGGGGGGGACACAGATACGCAGTATTTT.

The chain links TRBV13 to TRBJ2-2; maybe TRBD1 (5 bases). The CDR3 has 14 residues. Per germline, CDR1 PRHDT and CDR2 FYEKMQ (reference sequence). Deletions cut 3 bases from V and 1 base from J, with 6 bases between. The CDR3: CASSLGRNTGELFF. CDR3 DNA: TGTGCCAGCAGCTTGGGGCGGAACACCGGGGAGCTGTTTTTT.

This rearrangement joins TRBV11-1 to TRBJ2-1; D not certain. V lost 3 bases, J lost 2 bases, and 8 bases lay in between. The germline gives CDR1 SGHAT, CDR2 FQDESV (reference sequence). There are 14 residues in the CDR3. CDR3 coding DNA: TGTGCCAGCAGCTTGACACCGCCCTACAATGAGCAGTTCTTC. Translation: CASSLTPPYNEQFF.

The chain recombines TRBV7-2 with TRBJ2-1, with a possible D match to TRBD2 (6 bases). CDR1 is SGHTA and CDR2 is FQGNSA in the germline V gene. This CDR3 has 16 amino acids. V gave up 5 bases and J gave up 0 bases, with 14 bases separating them. Here the CDR3 DNA reads TGTGCCAGCAGCCCAAAGGCGGGACGCTCCTACAATGAGCAGTTCTTC. This codes for CASSPKAGRSYNEQFF. Filled out from reference TRBV7-2 and TRBJ2-1, the complete variable domain reads GAGVSQSPSNKVTEKGKDVELRCDPISGHTALYWYRQSLGQGLEFLIYFQGNSAPDKSGLPSDRFSAERTGGSVSTLTIQRTQQEDSAVYLCASSPKAGRSYNEQFFGPGTRLTVL.